One sample yielded the 22 T cell receptor beta chains listed below, sequenced in a study of blood T cell repertoires in COVID-19. Here immunoSEQ multiplex PCR was the method, and the copy in TCRdb shows in-frame clones only, minus some. Counted here are hundreds of thousands of clones, more than 80% occurring once; the ten biggest clones make up more than 0.95%. The source material was PBMCs or T cells enriched from blood (not recorded which). Receptors were obtained from a man aged 25-40 years who had recovered from COVID-19.

This chain links TRBV14 with TRBJ1-4; 10 positions match TRBD1. CDR1 is SGHDN and CDR2 is FVKESK in the germline V gene. The V and J ends lost 4 bases and 3 bases, in that order; junction bases with no gene match: 5. CDR3 length equals 16 residues. CDR3 sequence (DNA): TGTGCCAGCAGCCCGACAGGGGGCCGGCCTAATGAAAAACTGTTTTTT. Protein sequence: CASSPTGGRPNEKLFF.

The J gene is TRBJ1-1, the V gene TRBV25-1; D remains ambiguous. The CDR3 consists of 13 residues. Trimming removed 1 base from V and 7 bases from J, with 10 bases in between. In germline, CDR1 is MGHDK, CDR2 SYGVNS. This CDR3 is CASSESWSGEAFF. The CDR3 nucleotides are TGTGCCAGCAGTGAATCCTGGAGCGGTGAAGCTTTCTTT. The complete variable domain, with remaining parts taken from reference TRBV25-1 and TRBJ1-1, reads EADIYQTPRYLVIGTGKKITLECSQTMGHDKMYWYQQDPGMELHLIHYSYGVNSTEKGDLSSESTVSRIRTEHFPLTLESARPSHTSQYLCASSESWSGEAFFGQGTRLTVV.

In nucleotides, the CDR3 is TGTGCCAGTAGCCAGACAGCTGGAAACACCATATATTTT. Its translation is CASSQTAGNTIYF. The rearrangement joins TRBV19 to TRBJ1-3; D might be TRBD1 (5 bases). Germline CDR1 reads LNHDA; CDR2 reads SQIVND (reference sequence). This CDR3 has 13 amino acids. V was shortened by 6 bases and J by 2 bases, with 8 bases between the two germline ends.

The rearrangement links TRBV11-2 to TRBJ2-1; TRBD2 matches 11 bases. This CDR3 is 14 amino acids long. Unmatched junction bases numbered 7, after V lost 6 bases and J lost 9 bases. CDR1 is SGHAT and CDR2 is FQNNGV in the germline V gene. The CDR3 loop reads CASRRLAGRGEQFF. The CDR3 bases are TGTGCCAGCAGACGACTAGCGGGACGGGGTGAGCAGTTCTTC. Based on the CDR3 plus reference TRBV11-2 and TRBJ2-1, the full variable domain is EAGVAQSPRYKIIEKRQSVAFWCNPISGHATLYWYQQILGQGPKLLIQFQNNGVVDDSQLPKDRFSAERLKGVDSTLKIQPAKLEDSAVYLCASRRLAGRGEQFFGPGTRLTVL.

This clone occurred once. V gene TRBV7-8 combines with J gene TRBJ1-3; TRBD1 is a possible D gene (6 bases). The CDR3 loop spans 16 amino acids. Germline values: CDR1 SGHVS, CDR2 FQNEAQ. The ends were cut back, 5 bases at V and 0 bases at J, with 14 bases in the middle. The CDR3 sequence is CASSRWGQNSGNTIYF. CDR3 in DNA: TGTGCCAGCAGCCGTTGGGGACAAAACTCTGGAAACACCATATATTTT.

V and J are TRBV12-5 and TRBJ2-7; TRBD1 agrees at 9 bases. The CDR3 spans 13 residues. The V gene's germline CDR1 is LGHNT and CDR2 FRNRAP. The J segment lost 11 bases and the V segment lost 1 base, leaving 6 bases of the junction unmatched. CDR3 protein: CASGLDRDRVKYF. CDR3 bases: TGTGCTAGTGGTTTGGACCGGGACAGGGTAAAGTACTTC.

Details on this clone: The junction departs from germline at one end; a sequencing error may be responsible. The sample holds other DNA sequences that translate to the same CDR3. The chain employs TRBV7-7 and TRBJ2-5, with TRBD1 identical over 8 bases. CDR1 is SSHAT and CDR2 is FNYEAQ in the germline V gene (reference sequence). The CDR3 is made up of 14 amino acids. DNA for the CDR3: TGTGCTAGCAGCTTAGGGACAGGCCAAGAGACCCAGTACTTC. Amino acids: CASSLGTGQETQYF.

The chain joins TRBV28 to TRBJ1-5; TRBD1 agrees at 8 bases. Germline trimming cut 6 bases from V and 0 bases from J; bases unmatched to any gene: 7. The germline CDR1 and CDR2 sequences are MDHEN and SYDVKM. The length of the CDR3 is 16 residues. As DNA, the CDR3 is TGTGCCAGCAGAACGACAGGGGCCAATAGCAATCAGCCCCAGCATTTT. Amino acid sequence: CASRTTGANSNQPQHF. The full variable domain, with the rest looked up from reference TRBV28 and TRBJ1-5, is DVKVTQSSRYLVKRTGEKVFLECVQDMDHENMFWYRQDPGLGLRLIYFSYDVKMKEKGDIPEGYSVSREKKERFSLILESASTNQTSMYLCASRTTGANSNQPQHFGDGTRLSIL.

The rearrangement links TRBV30 to TRBJ2-5; 8 bases are shared with TRBD2. J was trimmed by 5 bases and V by 5 bases; bases with no gene match: 13. Germline CDR1 and CDR2: GTSNPN and SVGIG (reference sequence). CDR3 length: 15 residues. CDR3 loop: CAWGVWASGYETQYF. DNA of the CDR3: TGTGCCTGGGGAGTATGGGCTAGCGGGTATGAGACCCAGTACTTC.

The chain uses TRBV10-2 and TRBJ2-7, with a weak D call TRBD1 (5 bases). This CDR3 has 12 amino acids. V gave up 2 bases and J gave up 7 bases, with 9 bases separating them. Germline values: CDR1 WSHSY, CDR2 SAAADI. CDR3 sequence: CASSEQGSEQYF. CDR3 in DNA: TGCGCCAGCAGTGAGCAGGGTTCTGAGCAGTACTTC.

The V and J genes are TRBV24-1 and TRBJ2-2, with 9 positions matching TRBD1. The CDR3 has 13 residues. Germline lookup yields CDR1 KGHDR and CDR2 SFDVKD. The CDR3 spells CAVGTGYAGELFF. DNA for the CDR3: TGTGCTGTGGGGACAGGGTATGCCGGGGAGCTGTTTTTT.

The chain recombines TRBV6-5 with TRBJ2-7; the match to TRBD1 covers 9 bases. This CDR3 has 13 residues. CDR1 is MNHEY, CDR2 SVGAGI, per germline. V was clipped by 1 base and J by 6 bases; unmatched bases: 1. The DNA for the CDR3 is TGTGCCAGCAGTTACTACAGGGGGCTCGAGCAGTACTTC. It is translated as CASSYYRGLEQYF.

The chain has TRBV5-4 and TRBJ1-1; D gene uncertain. This CDR3 is 12 amino acids long. The germline V and J ends were trimmed by 6 bases and 0 bases, with 6 bases remaining between them. Germline V gene data show CDR1 as SGHNT and CDR2 as YYREEE (reference sequence). In DNA form, the CDR3 reads TGTGCCAGCATCGGGATGAACACTGAAGCTTTCTTT. Translating gives CASIGMNTEAFF.

This chain joins TRBV7-9 and TRBJ1-5, with TRBD1 as a possible D gene (5 bases). The CDR3 has 15 amino acids. Germline CDR1 is SEHNR and CDR2 is FQNEAQ (reference sequence). V lost 0 bases and J lost 4, with 10 bases in between. The CDR3: CASSLAHGGNQPQHF. The CDR3 nucleotides are TGTGCCAGCAGCTTAGCGCATGGGGGGAATCAGCCCCAGCATTTT. Together with reference TRBV7-9 and TRBJ1-5, the CDR3 gives the full variable domain: DTGVSQNPRHKITKRGQNVTFRCDPISEHNRLYWYRQTLGQGPEFLTYFQNEAQLEKSRLLSDRFSAERPKGSFSTLEIQRTEQGDSAMYLCASSLAHGGNQPQHFGDGTRLSIL.

The chain uses TRBV19 and TRBJ1-5; tentative D call: TRBD1 (5 bases). The CDR3 consists of 17 residues. CDR1 is LNHDA and CDR2 is SQIVND in the germline V gene (reference sequence). Trimming took 6 bases from V and 0 from J, leaving 18 bases between them. The CDR3 protein is CASSLPWGGHSNQPQHF. CDR3 nucleotide sequence: TGTGCCAGTAGCCTTCCCTGGGGCGGTCATAGCAATCAGCCCCAGCATTTT.

This chain connects TRBV19 to TRBJ1-3; D gene uncertain. CDR3 length: 15 residues. Germline V gives CDR1 LNHDA, CDR2 SQIVND (reference sequence). V was cut by 7 bases and J by 2 bases, with 15 bases left in between. This CDR3 reads CASTDLTLAGNTIYF. The CDR3 DNA sequence: TGTGCCAGTACTGACTTGACCCTAGCTGGAAACACCATATATTTT.

The chain employs TRBV7-8 and TRBJ2-3, with 8 positions matching TRBD1. V trimming: 1 base; J trimming: 4 bases; junction bases outside the gene matches: 10. This CDR3 is built from 17 residues. Germline-derived CDR1 and CDR2 are SGHVS and FQNEAQ. The CDR3 DNA reads as TGTGCCAGCAGCTTAGTTCAACGGACAGGGAACGCAGATACGCAGTATTTT. It encodes CASSLVQRTGNADTQYF. Using reference TRBV7-8 and TRBJ2-3 for the parts outside the CDR3, the full variable domain is GAGVSQSPRYKVAKRGQDVALRCDPISGHVSLFWYQQALGQGPEFLTYFQNEAQLDKSGLPSDRFFAERPEGSVSTLKIQRTQQEDSAVYLCASSLVQRTGNADTQYFGPGTRLTVL.

CDR3 protein: CASSLNRGLGGYTF. CDR3 DNA sequence: TGTGCCAGCAGCTTGAACAGGGGGCTAGGGGGCTACACCTTC. This sequence joins TRBV5-5 and TRBJ1-2; TRBD1 matches 9 bases. The CDR3 is 14 amino acids. Germline CDR1 SGHKS, CDR2 YYEKEE (reference sequence). After removal of 1 base from V and 8 bases from J, the junction contained 6 bases not matched to a gene.

A single count supports this clone. The V call is TRBV19, the J call TRBJ2-3, with D possibly TRBD1 on 7 matching bases. Germline lookup yields CDR1 LNHDA and CDR2 SQIVND (reference sequence). The CDR3 has 14 residues. V shed 6 bases and J shed 5 bases, with 15 bases lying between them. The chain's CDR3 is CASRRGPEGDTQYF. CDR3 nucleotide sequence: TGTGCCAGTAGGAGGGGGCCGGAGGGAGATACGCAGTATTTT. The variable domain in full, with the rest retrieved from reference TRBV19 and TRBJ2-3, is DGGITQSPKYLFRKEGQNVTLSCEQNLNHDAMYWYRQDPGQGLRLIYYSQIVNDFQKGDIAEGYSVSREKKESFPLTVTSAQKNPTAFYLCASRRGPEGDTQYFGPGTRLTVL.

The V gene is TRBV28, the J gene TRBJ2-4; D perhaps matches TRBD1 (6 bases). The CDR3 length is 18 residues. CDR1 and CDR2 (germline): MDHEN, SYDVKM. Deletions cut 3 bases from V and 0 bases from J, with 18 bases between. Here the CDR3 reads CASSLPFSGVVAKNIQYF. CDR3 DNA sequence: TGTGCCAGCAGTTTGCCCTTTTCAGGGGTCGTAGCCAAAAACATTCAGTACTTC.

In nucleotides, the CDR3 is TGTGCCAGCAGTTTAAAGGGGGTTGGGTACACTGAAGCTTTCTTT. Translation: CASSLKGVGYTEAFF. The chain couples TRBV6-2 or TRBV6-3 to TRBJ1-1; D is possibly TRBD1 (6 bases). CDR3 length: 15 amino acids. The V end lost 4 bases, the J end lost 3 bases, and 15 bases lay between the germline ends. Germline CDR1 MNHEY, CDR2 SVGEGT.

The chain is built from TRBV4-1 and TRBJ2-1; 9 bases map to TRBD2. Germline loops: CDR1 MGHRA, CDR2 YSYEKL. Germline trimming cut 1 base from V and 4 bases from J; bases unmatched to any gene: 2. The CDR3 contains 15 residues. This CDR3 reads CASSQVTSGYNEQFF. CDR3 DNA: TGCGCCAGCAGCCAAGTGACTAGCGGTTACAATGAGCAGTTCTTC.